These 22 T cell receptor beta chains were sequenced from one sample in a study of blood T cell repertoires in COVID-19. Sequencing used immunoSEQ multiplex PCR; TCRdb keeps in-frame clones, though not all of them. The sample consists of about 240,000 clones, around 81% of them appearing once. Sequences were obtained from peripheral blood. The origin of the receptors is a woman of 80 years or more with COVID-19, enrolled during active disease.

This chain connects TRBV5-1 to TRBJ2-2; D is possibly TRBD2 (5 bases). V lost 8 bases to trimming and J lost 0 bases, with 8 bases between them. CDR3 length: 13 amino acids. The germline V gene encodes CDR1 SGHRS and CDR2 YFSETQ. CDR3 in DNA: TGCGCCAGTTCGACTACGAACACCGGGGAGCTGTTTTTT. Its translation is CASSTTNTGELFF.

The chain combines TRBV2 with TRBJ1-5; perhaps TRBD1 as D (5 bases). CDR1 and CDR2 from the germline V gene are SNHLY and FYNNEI. This CDR3 is 15 amino acids long. The V gene lost 7 bases and the J gene lost 4 bases, with 17 bases spanning the gap. This CDR3 is CASTLDGGKNQPQHF. The CDR3, as DNA: TGTGCCAGCACCCTGGACGGGGGAAAGAATCAGCCCCAGCATTTT.

V is TRBV10-2 and J is TRBJ2-7, with D possibly TRBD1 on 6 matching bases. Trimming removed 5 bases at V and 3 bases at J, with 20 bases between. Germline V gene data show CDR1 as WSHSY and CDR2 as SAAADI. The CDR3 length is 16 residues. The CDR3: CASSTGTPNPSYEQYF. In nucleotides, the CDR3 is TGCGCCAGCAGTACAGGGACCCCGAATCCTAGCTACGAGCAGTACTTC.

This chain links TRBV5-4 with TRBJ1-4; 12 bases agree with TRBD1. Trimming took 3 bases from V and 2 from J; bases not matched to a gene: 5. The germline V gene has CDR1 SGHNT and CDR2 YYREEE (reference sequence). This CDR3 has 17 residues. The CDR3 is CASSWGTGGRTNEKLFF. The CDR3 nucleotides are TGTGCCAGCAGCTGGGGGACAGGGGGCAGGACTAATGAAAAACTGTTTTTT.

With respect to this clone: Other DNA sequences within the sample encode an identical CDR3. The rearrangement uses TRBV2 and TRBJ1-5; the D gene is possibly TRBD1 (6 bases). CDR3 length: 14 residues. Germline lookup yields CDR1 SNHLY and CDR2 FYNNEI. V was cut by 7 bases and J by 5 bases, with 15 bases left in between. The CDR3 DNA is TGTGCCAGCAATATACAGGGTCGGGATCAGCCCCAGCATTTT. It yields the protein CASNIQGRDQPQHF. The variable domain in full, with the rest retrieved from reference TRBV2 and TRBJ1-5, is EPEVTQTPSHQVTQMGQEVILRCVPISNHLYFYWYRQILGQKVEFLVSFYNNEISEKSEIFDDQFSVERPDGSNFTLKIRSTKLEDSAMYFCASNIQGRDQPQHFGDGTRLSIL.

CDR3 sequence: CAISEREGQTDTQYF. Here the CDR3 DNA reads TGTGCCATCAGCGAGAGGGAGGGGCAAACAGATACGCAGTATTTT. V usage is TRBV10-3 and J usage is TRBJ2-3; 7 bases align to TRBD2. The V gene's germline CDR1 is ENHRY and CDR2 SYGVKD. Unmatched junction bases numbered 9, after V lost 6 bases and J lost 3 bases. The CDR3 length is 15 residues.

V usage is TRBV7-9 and J usage is TRBJ1-1, with 11 bases aligning to TRBD1. Germline V CDR1 and CDR2: SEHNR, FQNEAQ (reference sequence). Trimming removed 6 bases from V and 10 bases from J; junction bases left unmatched: 4. The CDR3 extends over 12 amino acids. This chain's CDR3 is CASSPGQGAAFF. CDR3 bases: TGTGCCAGCAGTCCCGGACAGGGGGCAGCTTTCTTT. Using reference TRBV7-9 and TRBJ1-1 for the parts outside the CDR3, the full variable domain is DTGVSQNPRHKITKRGQNVTFRCDPISEHNRLYWYRQTLGQGPEFLTYFQNEAQLEKSRLLSDRFSAERPKGSFSTLEIQRTEQGDSAMYLCASSPGQGAAFFGQGTRLTVV.

The chain employs TRBV18 and TRBJ1-3, with D unclear. CDR1 and CDR2 from the germline V gene are KGHSH and LQKENI. The CDR3 has 15 amino acids. Trimming took off 0 bases at V and 0 bases at J, with 6 bases between the two ends. As DNA, the CDR3 is TGTGCCAGCTCACCACCAGGGAGCTCTGGAAACACCATATATTTT. It specifies CASSPPGSSGNTIYF.

A single count supports this clone. The rearrangement links TRBV3-1 (or the pseudogene TRBV3-2) to TRBJ1-1; 10 bases align to TRBD1. Germline V lookup: CDR1 LGHDT, CDR2 YNNKEL (reference sequence). V lost 6 bases, J lost 4 bases, and 5 bases stayed unmatched. This CDR3 is built from 14 residues. The CDR3 nucleotides read TGTGCCAGCAGACGGGGACAGGGGCTCACTGAAGCTTTCTTT. This codes for CASRRGQGLTEAFF.

This sequence joins TRBV18 and TRBJ1-2; 8 nucleotides match TRBD1. The trim removed 3 bases at V and 5 bases at J, leaving 5 bases unmatched. The germline CDR1 and CDR2 sequences are KGHSH and LQKENI. CDR3 length: 14 residues. The CDR3 loop reads CASSPSQGAYGYTF. CDR3 nucleotide sequence: TGTGCCAGCTCACCGAGCCAGGGGGCTTATGGCTACACCTTC.

V and J are TRBV5-6 and TRBJ1-5; 7 bases line up with TRBD1. The CDR3 runs to 16 residues. In germline, CDR1 is SGHDT, CDR2 YYEEEE. The V segment lost 0 bases and the J segment 2 bases; nucleotides outside the gene matches: 5. CDR3 sequence reads: CASSLEGGKGNQPQHF. The CDR3 nucleotides read TGTGCCAGCAGCTTGGAAGGGGGCAAGGGCAATCAGCCCCAGCATTTT.

This clone appeared once. This chain links TRBV2 with TRBJ1-2; D is perhaps TRBD1 (5 bases). Germline-derived CDR1 and CDR2 are SNHLY and FYNNEI. V lost 7 bases and J 10 bases, leaving 16 bases between the germline ends. CDR3 length equals 12 residues. Here the CDR3 DNA reads TGTGCCAGCACTTTTGACGGGGGTCTCTACACCTTC. Residues: CASTFDGGLYTF.

V and J are TRBV10-3 and TRBJ2-5; a possible D gene is TRBD2 (6 bases). With 3 bases removed from V and 0 bases from J, the gap between germline ends came to 11 bases. The CDR3 is 15 amino acids. Per germline, CDR1 ENHRY and CDR2 SYGVKD. CDR3 in DNA: TGTGCCATCAGTGATCGGGGGACGGACCAAGAGACCCAGTACTTC. It codes for CAISDRGTDQETQYF.

This clone was seen once. The chain uses TRBV6-5 and TRBJ1-2; possible D gene TRBD1, 5 bases. Trimming cost V 2 bases and J 7 bases, with 14 bases left between them. Germline V gives CDR1 MNHEY, CDR2 SVGAGI. The CDR3 consists of 14 residues. The CDR3 nucleotides are TGTGCCAGCAGTTACCCCGGGCAGGGTGGTGGCTACACCTTC. Translating gives CASSYPGQGGGYTF.

The chain employs TRBV10-3 and TRBJ1-2; TRBD1 agrees at 10 bases. The CDR3 consists of 16 residues. Unmatched junction bases numbered 5, after V lost 0 bases and J lost 4 bases. Germline loops: CDR1 ENHRY, CDR2 SYGVKD. The chain's CDR3 is CAISESGQGFFYGYTF. CDR3 sequence (DNA): TGTGCCATCAGTGAGTCGGGACAGGGGTTTTTCTATGGCTACACCTTC.

This sequence joins TRBV7-2 and TRBJ2-1, with 12 bases identical to TRBD1. V was clipped by 5 bases and J by 9 bases; unmatched bases: 8. Germline V gene data show CDR1 as SGHTA and CDR2 as FQGNSA. CDR3 length: 15 residues. CDR3: CASSPRDRGLAEQFF. The CDR3 nucleotides read TGTGCCAGCAGCCCCCGGGACAGGGGGCTGGCTGAGCAGTTCTTC.

There are a few counts of this clone. The chain couples TRBV6-2 or TRBV6-3 to TRBJ1-2; unclear D gene. Trimming cost V 0 bases and J 4 bases, with 12 bases left between them. The CDR3 extends over 15 amino acids. Germline V gene data show CDR1 as MNHEY and CDR2 as SVGEGT. The CDR3 coding sequence is TGTGCCAGCAGTTACTCGCCGGGGAACCTCTATGGCTACACCTTC. The encoded protein is CASSYSPGNLYGYTF.

The chain carries TRBV13 and TRBJ2-1, with D possibly being TRBD2 (6 bases). The CDR3 runs 15 residues. The germline V gene encodes CDR1 PRHDT and CDR2 FYEKMQ (reference sequence). Trimming cost V 0 bases and J 8 bases, with 14 bases left between them. The CDR3 DNA reads TGTGCCAGCAGCTTAGGCGGGGGAAAGAACGATGAGCAGTTCTTC. Amino acid sequence: CASSLGGGKNDEQFF.

CDR3 loop: CASSPPGDRNTEAFF. The CDR3 DNA reads TGTGCCAGCAGCCCGCCAGGGGACAGGAACACTGAAGCTTTCTTT. The chain combines TRBV5-4 with TRBJ1-1, with TRBD1 identical over 7 bases. This CDR3 has 15 amino acids. With V trimmed by 4 bases and J by 1 base, 7 bases remained unmatched. From germline, CDR1 is SGHNT and CDR2 YYREEE (reference sequence).

As to this clone: The same CDR3 is also encoded by other DNA sequences in this sample. The rearrangement joins TRBV2 to TRBJ1-1, with D possibly TRBD1 on 5 matching bases. Germline values: CDR1 SNHLY, CDR2 FYNNEI. V was shortened by 3 bases and J by 3 bases, with 8 bases between the two germline ends. CDR3 length: 13 residues. CDR3 in amino acids: CASSDQGYTEAFF. DNA of the CDR3: TGTGCCAGCAGTGACCAGGGCTACACTGAAGCTTTCTTT. Supplemented by reference TRBV2 and TRBJ1-1, the full variable domain reads EPEVTQTPSHQVTQMGQEVILRCVPISNHLYFYWYRQILGQKVEFLVSFYNNEISEKSEIFDDQFSVERPDGSNFTLKIRSTKLEDSAMYFCASSDQGYTEAFFGQGTRLTVV.

The chain employs TRBV6-6 and TRBJ1-2, with D possibly TRBD1 on 6 matching bases. The germline V and J ends were trimmed by 2 bases and 6 bases, with 10 bases remaining between them. The germline CDR1 and CDR2 sequences are MNHNY and SVGAGI (reference sequence). The CDR3 extends over 13 amino acids. The CDR3 protein is CASSYGPGDGYTF. The CDR3 coding sequence is TGTGCCAGCAGTTACGGCCCAGGGGATGGCTACACCTTC.

V usage is TRBV6-6 and J usage is TRBJ2-3, with 7 bases that match TRBD2. Trimming at V came to 11 bases and at J to 2 bases, leaving 7 bases not matched to a gene. CDR1 is MNHNY, CDR2 SVGAGI, per germline (reference sequence). This CDR3 has 13 amino acids. The chain's CDR3 is CAGGSGDTDTQYF. The CDR3, as DNA: TGTGCCGGAGGGAGCGGGGACACAGATACGCAGTATTTT.